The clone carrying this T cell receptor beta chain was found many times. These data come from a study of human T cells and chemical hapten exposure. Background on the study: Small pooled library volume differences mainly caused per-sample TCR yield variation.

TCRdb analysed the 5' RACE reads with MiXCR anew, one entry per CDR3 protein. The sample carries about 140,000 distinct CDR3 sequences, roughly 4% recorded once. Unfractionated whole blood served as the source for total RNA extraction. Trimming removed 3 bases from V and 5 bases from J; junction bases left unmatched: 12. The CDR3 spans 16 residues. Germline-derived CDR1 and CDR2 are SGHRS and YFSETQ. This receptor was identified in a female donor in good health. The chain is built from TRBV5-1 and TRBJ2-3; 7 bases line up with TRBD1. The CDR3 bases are TGCGCCAGCAGCTACCAGCACAGGGGTGAGGGAGATACGCAGTATTTT. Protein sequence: CASSYQHRGEGDTQYF.